Listed here are 4 T cell receptor beta chains from one sample, sequenced in a study of cytomegalovirus exposure and HLA in healthy donors. PCR primers comprised 60 Vbeta and 13 Jbeta primers. Repertoires were generated with immunoSEQ multiplex PCR, while TCRdb's copy carries only in-frame clones and drops some. The sample lists approximately 280,000 clones, around 86% occurring once. Sequencing was done on a sample of PBMCs. Receptors were obtained from a man aged 35 to 55 in good health and CMV-seropositive.

The V and J genes are TRBV18 and TRBJ2-5; weak D call: TRBD2 (6 bases). The CDR3 sequence is 16 residues long. The germline V gene encodes CDR1 KGHSH and CDR2 LQKENI. V lost 6 bases to trimming and J lost 5 bases, with 22 bases between them. The DNA for the CDR3 is TGTGCCAGCTCCGAAAGGCTCACGGCCGCGGGGGAGACCCAGTACTTC. Protein sequence: CASSERLTAAGETQYF. Drawing the rest from reference TRBV18 and TRBJ2-5, the complete variable domain is NAGVMQNPRHLVRRRGQEARLRCSPMKGHSHVYWYRQLPEEGLKFMVYLQKENIIDESGMPKERFSAEFPKEGPSILRIQQVVRGDSAAYFCASSERLTAAGETQYFGPGTRLLVL.

The V gene is TRBV11-1, the J gene TRBJ2-3, with 9 nucleotides matching TRBD1. The V gene end was trimmed by 5 bases and the J gene end by 3 bases; junction bases not matched to a gene: 9. This CDR3 is 16 amino acids long. The germline V gene has CDR1 SGHAT and CDR2 FQDESV (reference sequence). The CDR3 loop is CASSPHRGRRTDTQYF. The CDR3 bases are TGTGCCAGCAGCCCCCACAGGGGGCGCCGGACAGATACGCAGTATTTT. Together with reference TRBV11-1 and TRBJ2-3, the CDR3 gives the full variable domain: EAEVAQSPRYKITEKSQAVAFWCDPISGHATLYWYRQILGQGPELLVQFQDESVVDDSQLPKDRFSAERLKGVDSTLKIQPAELGDSAMYLCASSPHRGRRTDTQYFGPGTRLTVL.

The V and J genes are TRBV5-1 and TRBJ2-5, with 8 bases that match TRBD2. The ends lost 3 bases at V and 4 bases at J; junction bases unmatched: 8. CDR3 length equals 15 residues. In germline, CDR1 is SGHRS, CDR2 YFSETQ. The CDR3 DNA reads TGCGCCAGCAGCTCGGGACTAGTATCTGGAGAGACCCAGTACTTC. Its translation is CASSSGLVSGETQYF.

This rearrangement joins TRBV19 to TRBJ2-5; the match to TRBD2 covers 10 bases. The V gene's germline CDR1 is LNHDA and CDR2 SQIVND (reference sequence). The J segment lost 4 bases and the V segment lost 0 bases, leaving 11 bases of the junction unmatched. CDR3 length: 18 amino acids. The DNA of the CDR3 is TGTGCCAGTAGTATAGACCCTCGGGTAGCGGGGGGAGGAGAGACCCAGTACTTC. It is translated as CASSIDPRVAGGGETQYF.